The subject of this entry is one TCR beta chain. V was trimmed by 4 bases and J by 5 bases, leaving 15 bases between them. This CDR3 comprises 14 residues. CDR1 is SGHRS, CDR2 YFSETQ, per germline. Original data processing: Reference gene primer amplification yielded estimated nucleated cell counts. Assay: immunoSEQ multiplex PCR; the TCRdb copy retains only in-frame clones and omits some. V and J calls and clone size are as listed in that table; D and trimming were resolved from the DNA. The sample carries fewer than 350,000 clones, around 85% recorded once. The study drew participants aged about 18 to 90 years from under 30 US areas. Membership in each cohort depended on participant-reported clinical history. These data originate in a study of blood T cell repertoires in COVID-19. Study-wide context: Nucleic acid was either cDNA or gDNA, and it came from T cells, B-cell-depleted T cells, or PBMCs.

The chain couples TRBV5-1 to TRBJ1-1; D unclear. This sequence originates from a woman in her forties with acute COVID-19. The sample comprised PBMCs or T cells enriched from blood (not recorded which). CDR3 coding DNA: TGCGCCAGCAGCACTATGGGAGGGCGGACTGAAGCTTTCTTT. This gives the protein CASSTMGGRTEAFF.